The clone carrying this T cell receptor beta chain was detected once. Profiling relied on immunoSEQ multiplex PCR, and the TCRdb table lists in-frame clones only, not all of them. The profile shows over 450,000 clones, about 89% of them singletons. The record originates from a study of Ad26.COV2.S vaccination and SARS-CoV-2 variants. In the study overall: Ad26.COV2.S was injected intramuscularly once or twice, 56 days apart.

V gave up 5 bases and J gave up 4 bases; unmatched junction bases: 8. The CDR3 loop spans 15 amino acids. Germline lookup yields CDR1 GTSNPN and CDR2 SVGIG (reference sequence). Treatment defined: over 15 received Ad26.COV2.S at low or high dose, single or two shots; a few received placebo; per-sample allocation not given. The study sampled participants on day 63 after the first vaccine or placebo injection. The V gene is TRBV30, the J gene TRBJ2-1; 10 nucleotides line up with TRBD2. The TCR was taken from a person between 18 and 65 years old who received the Ad26.COV2.S COVID-19 vaccine or a placebo. Sequenced here: peripheral blood, sampled in a trial of Ad26.COV2.S vaccine versus placebo. CDR3 sequence (DNA): TGTGCCTGGGATCCGGGACTAGCGCGTTACAATGAGCAGTTCTTC. This sequence encodes CAWDPGLARYNEQFF. Filled out from reference TRBV30 and TRBJ2-1, the complete variable domain reads SQTIHQWPATLVQPVGSPLSLECTVEGTSNPNLYWYRQAAGRGLQLLFYSVGIGQISSEVPQNLSASRPQDRQFILSSKKLLLSDSGFYLCAWDPGLARYNEQFFGPGTRLTVL.